The T cell receptor (beta chain) under discussion was sequenced for a study of blood T cell repertoires in COVID-19. Overall study: Sites across the United States, Italy and Spain contributed samples from acute and convalescent COVID-19. PBMCs, B-cell-depleted T cells, or T cells were the source of the cDNA or gDNA that made up the material.

Original handling: The assay estimated nucleated cells by amplifying reference gene primers. Sequenced by immunoSEQ multiplex PCR; TCRdb stores in-frame clones only, minus some. D and trimming come from the DNA, and the V and J calls and clone size come from that table. The sample lists 65,000 to 75,000 clones; around three quarters were seen once. The CDR3 is made up of 16 amino acids. Per germline, CDR1 SNHLY and CDR2 FYNNEI. In the case of this clone: Compared with germline, one end of the junction differs, possibly owing to a read error.

Sequenced sample: peripheral blood. The clonotype comes from a human donor in a cohort sampled during active COVID-19. J is TRBJ2-7 and V is TRBV2, with 16 bases fitting TRBD2. CDR3 nucleotides: TGTGCCAGCAGGGAAGGGACTAGCGGGAGGGCCTACGAGCAGTACTTC. Its protein is CASREGTSGRAYEQYF.